The 7 T cell receptor beta chains below all came from one sample that was sequenced in a study of T cell responses to AZD1222 COVID-19 vaccine. Measured with immunoSEQ multiplex PCR; TCRdb has only the in-frame clones, and not every one. The top ten clones hold 5% to 6.5% of a sample with roughly 70,000 clones, about four fifths of them seen once. The starting material was peripheral blood, obtained 28 days after the second AZD1222 dose. The receptors shown here come from an adult who received the AZD1222 COVID-19 vaccine.

The chain couples TRBV27 to TRBJ2-7; no clear D. Germline V gene sequence: CDR1 MNHEY, CDR2 SMNVEV (reference sequence). The CDR3 loop spans 13 amino acids. V dropped 6 bases and J dropped 2 bases, with 11 bases sitting between them. In DNA form, the CDR3 reads TGTGCCAGCAGCCCCACGGGTACCTACGAGCAGTACTTC. Protein: CASSPTGTYEQYF.

The chain is built from TRBV4-2 and TRBJ2-1; perhaps TRBD2 as D (6 bases). Per the germline V gene, CDR1 is LGHNA and CDR2 is YNFKEQ. V was cut by 0 bases and J by 5 bases, with 14 bases left in between. CDR3 length: 16 residues. In DNA, the CDR3 is TGTGCCAGCAGCCAAGATCTGCCCGGGGAGGACAATGAGCAGTTCTTC. It translates to CASSQDLPGEDNEQFF.

This chain links TRBV19 with TRBJ1-1; D is undetermined. The CDR3 is 15 amino acids. The germline V gene encodes CDR1 LNHDA and CDR2 SQIVND (reference sequence). Trimming shortened V by 3 bases and J by 1 base, and 12 bases separated the two germline ends. The CDR3 region is CASSILGMENTEAFF. The CDR3 coding sequence is TGTGCCAGTAGTATCCTGGGCATGGAGAACACTGAAGCTTTCTTT.

This chain links TRBV3-1 (or the pseudogene TRBV3-2) with TRBJ2-1; D call uncertain. V dropped 0 bases and J dropped 4 bases, with 16 bases sitting between them. From germline, CDR1 is LGHDT and CDR2 YNNKEL (reference sequence). CDR3 length: 17 amino acids. CDR3 sequence reads: CASSQEGPSGPYNEQFF. CDR3 DNA: TGTGCCAGCAGCCAAGAAGGGCCAAGTGGTCCTTACAATGAGCAGTTCTTC.

The rearrangement uses TRBV14 and TRBJ2-7; TRBD1 aligns across 11 bases. Unmatched junction bases numbered 8, after V lost 2 bases and J lost 2 bases. The CDR3 is made up of 17 amino acids. CDR1 is SGHDN, CDR2 FVKESK, per germline. The CDR3 spells CASSQPPGDRGAYEQYF. The CDR3 DNA follows: TGTGCCAGCAGCCAACCCCCGGGGGACAGGGGGGCCTACGAGCAGTACTTC.

This sequence joins TRBV18 and TRBJ2-3, with 15 bases aligning to TRBD2. The CDR3 totals 18 residues. Trimming at V came to 3 bases and at J to 2 bases, leaving 6 bases not matched to a gene. Germline loops: CDR1 KGHSH, CDR2 LQKENI. In nucleotides, the CDR3 is TGTGCCAGCTCACCGCTCGGGACTAGCGGGGGGAACACAGATACGCAGTATTTT. It codes for CASSPLGTSGGNTDTQYF. The full variable domain, in which reference TRBV18 and TRBJ2-3 provide the parts outside the CDR3, is NAGVMQNPRHLVRRRGQEARLRCSPMKGHSHVYWYRQLPEEGLKFMVYLQKENIIDESGMPKERFSAEFPKEGPSILRIQQVVRGDSAAYFCASSPLGTSGGNTDTQYFGPGTRLTVL.

The chain employs TRBV7-9 and TRBJ1-1, with D possibly matching TRBD1 (5 bases). The ends were cut back, 5 bases at V and 11 bases at J, with 18 bases in the middle. The CDR3 has 13 amino acids. From germline, CDR1 is SEHNR and CDR2 FQNEAQ (reference sequence). CDR3 in amino acids: CASSPGAGVNAFF. The CDR3 nucleotides read TGTGCCAGCAGCCCCGGGGCTGGGGTGAACGCTTTCTTT.